This TCR beta chain was profiled in a study of T cell responses to AZD1222 COVID-19 vaccine. Study-level points and caveats: Mostly white British, mostly female donors; authors suggested clonal diversity may be underestimated. With two AZD1222 doses given, Spike-specific TCR breadth and depth both rose. Repertoire sampling was restricted to post-peak T cell response timepoints. Seropositive AZD1222 recipients at baseline numbered only 5 to 7.

Using immunoSEQ multiplex PCR, the repertoire was profiled, and TCRdb retains in-frame clones only, with some absent. Found here are some 100,000 clones, roughly nine tenths of them singletons; the top ten hold over 3.5%. As concerns this clone: Antigen specificity is unknown.

The CDR3 covers 10 residues. Per germline, CDR1 DFQATT and CDR2 SNEGSKA (reference sequence). The chain joins TRBV20-1 to TRBJ1-1; no firm D call. The source was peripheral blood, collected on day 0 of AZD1222 vaccination. The sequence derives from an adult in good health. The CDR3 sequence is CRATGTEAFF. CDR3 nucleotides: TGCAGAGCCACCGGGACTGAAGCTTTCTTT.